This TCR beta chain was identified during a study of control samples from healthy donors and cancer patients. Here immunoSEQ multiplex PCR was the method, and the copy in TCRdb shows in-frame clones only, minus some. This sample carries fewer than 150,000 clones, 80% to 95% of them seen once, and the ten largest clones take 6% to 8%. The source of this sequence is a young woman in good health. The sample comprised blood.

The CDR3 region has the DNA TGTGCCAGCAGTTACGCGGTACGGGAAGGACTGGATGGCTACACCTTC. Amino acid sequence: CASSYAVREGLDGYTF. V is TRBV6-6 and J is TRBJ1-2; no definite D call. This CDR3 is built from 16 residues. The germline V and J ends were trimmed by 2 bases and 6 bases, with 19 bases remaining between them. Germline-derived CDR1 and CDR2 are MNHNY and SVGAGI (reference sequence).